Each of the 18 T cell receptor beta chains below was sequenced from the same sample in a study of T cell clonality in common variable immunodeficiency. Study conclusions and caveats: Reportedly, TCR beta sequences from common variable immunodeficiency showed fewer deletions and N-nucleotide insertions.

Measured with immunoSEQ multiplex PCR; TCRdb has only the in-frame clones, and not every one. The sample contains about 16,000 clones, none of them singletons. The antigens these receptors bind are not known. Sequenced: peripheral blood mononuclear cells. The receptor set was obtained from a human donor with common variable immunodeficiency.

This clone turned up a few times. The observed sequence ends 3 residues before the CDR3 terminus, with the missing tail filled in from the germline J gene. The rearrangement joins TRBV2 to TRBJ2-3, with 9 nucleotides matching TRBD2. After removal of 6 bases from V and 3 bases from J, the junction contained 4 bases not matched to a gene. The CDR3 runs to 14 residues. CDR1 and CDR2 (germline): SNHLY, FYNNEI. CDR3 bases read: TGTGCCAGCAGAAAGCGGGGGGCAACAGATACG. Translating it yields CASRKRGATDT. The whole CDR3 protein is CASRKRGATDTQYF.

This clone was picked up many times. The read gets to within 3 residues of the CDR3 end, and the germline J gene fills in the rest. The chain joins TRBV10-3 to TRBJ2-3; possibly TRBD2 for D (5 bases). The CDR3 is 15 residues long. Trimming removed 4 bases at V and 0 bases at J, with 11 bases between. Germline V gives CDR1 ENHRY, CDR2 SYGVKD. The sequenced CDR3 bases are TGTGCCATCAGTGGAGGGTGGGCTAGCACAGATACG. Encoded protein: CAISGGWASTDT. The whole CDR3 protein reads CAISGGWASTDTQYF.

Details on this clone: The read ends 3 residues shy of where the CDR3 ends; the end is completed using the germline J gene. The J gene is TRBJ2-5, the V gene TRBV7-6; TRBD1 matches at 7 bases. From germline, CDR1 is SGHVS and CDR2 FNYEAQ. The CDR3 runs to 16 residues. The J segment lost 2 bases and the V segment lost 2 bases, leaving 8 bases of the junction unmatched. The CDR3 reads CASSLLPGQRQETQYF. The CDR3 DNA, read in part, is TGTGCCAGCAGCTTACTTCCGGGACAGCGACAAGAGACC.

As regards this clone: The read halts 3 residues ahead of the CDR3 end, with the missing end drawn from the germline J gene. The chain uses TRBV2 and TRBJ2-2; TRBD1 matches 8 bases. This CDR3 contains 13 residues. Germline V gene lookup returns CDR1 SNHLY and CDR2 FYNNEI. Trimming removed 5 bases from V and 7 bases from J; junction bases left unmatched: 3. The CDR3 protein is CASSPQGVGELFF. The sequenced CDR3 bases are TGTGCCAGCAGTCCACAGGGGGTCGGGGAG.

This clone was detected ten times or more. With the read ending 3 residues before the CDR3 end, the germline J gene is used to fill in that end. The J gene is TRBJ1-5, the V gene TRBV30, with D unresolved. CDR3 size: 16 residues. Germline CDR1 is GTSNPN and CDR2 is SVGIG (reference sequence). Trimming pared 3 bases from V and 1 base from J, leaving 16 bases between. CDR3 amino acids: CAWSPAGPRSNQPQHF. Incomplete CDR3 DNA: TGTGCCTGGAGCCCAGCGGGCCCTAGAAGCAATCAGCCC.

In its sample, this clone was seen a few times. The read ends 3 residues early relative to the CDR3; the germline J gene fills the gap. The rearrangement links TRBV11-3 to TRBJ2-1; perhaps TRBD1 as D (6 bases). Germline V gene data show CDR1 as SGHNT and CDR2 as YENEEA. The V end was cut by 4 bases, the J end by 9 bases, with 13 bases between. The CDR3 consists of 13 residues. The CDR3 bases that were read are TGTGCCAGCAGCTCCACAGGGTGGAGTGAG. Its protein product is CASSSTGWSE. The complete CDR3 protein is CASSSTGWSEQFF.

This clone turned up a few times. From the germline J gene comes the end of the CDR3, since the read stops 3 residues before it. V gene TRBV20-1 combines with J gene TRBJ2-5, with unresolved D. The CDR3 covers 14 residues. Germline lookup yields CDR1 DFQATT and CDR2 SNEGSKA (reference sequence). Trimming removed 2 bases at V and 2 bases at J, with 12 bases between. CDR3 sequence: CSARFLPPQETQYF. The CDR3 bases that were read are TGCAGTGCTAGATTCCTACCTCCGCAAGAGACC.

The CDR3 loop is CASSLGQGVTYEQYF. CDR3 DNA (partial): TGTGCCAGCAGCTTAGGACAGGGGGTTACCTACGAG. The rearrangement links TRBV7-2 to TRBJ2-7; 9 bases are shared with TRBD1. With the read ending 3 residues before the CDR3 end, the germline J gene is used to fill in that end. Germline values: CDR1 SGHTA, CDR2 FQGNSA. Losses at the gene ends were 1 base for V and 2 bases for J; bases not matched to a gene: 3. This CDR3 has 15 amino acids.

The table lists this clone with a few counts. The CDR3 is cut off 3 residues early in the read; its end comes from the germline J gene. V gene TRBV7-2 combines with J gene TRBJ1-2; D is uncertain. This CDR3 comprises 14 residues. Germline V lookup: CDR1 SGHTA, CDR2 FQGNSA. With 4 bases removed from V and 5 bases from J, the gap between germline ends came to 14 bases. The CDR3 spells CASSSTYSGYGYTF. The covered CDR3 bases are TGTGCCAGCAGCTCCACCTATTCGGGGTATGGC.

In regard to this clone: The read is 3 residues too short to cover the CDR3 end, so that end is filled in from the germline J gene. The chain recombines TRBV7-9 with TRBJ2-7; 10 nucleotides agree with TRBD1. This CDR3 spans 14 amino acids. V was clipped by 5 bases and J by 6 bases; unmatched bases: 7. Germline lookup yields CDR1 SEHNR and CDR2 FQNEAQ (reference sequence). CDR3 region: CASSRRTGGGEQYF. The sequenced part of the CDR3 DNA is TGTGCCAGCAGCCGGCGGACAGGGGGAGGCGAG.

About this clone itself: With the read ending 3 residues before the CDR3 end, the germline J gene is used to fill in that end. V and J are TRBV6-9 and TRBJ2-5; 8 bases map to TRBD2. Germline trimming cut 7 bases from V and 2 bases from J; bases unmatched to any gene: 12. Germline CDR1 reads MNHGY; CDR2 reads SVAAGI. CDR3 length: 16 amino acids. CDR3 bases read: TGTGCCAGCACCCACCCGGTAGCGGGAATACAAGAGACC. Translating gives CASTHPVAGIQET. The full CDR3 reads CASTHPVAGIQETQYF.

The covered CDR3 bases are TGTGCCTGGGGACACCGGACAGTGTTTCTCGAG. Its translation: CAWGHRTVFLE. The whole CDR3 is CAWGHRTVFLEQYF. The J gene is TRBJ2-7, the V gene TRBV30; a possible D gene is TRBD1 (6 bases). From the germline J gene comes the end of the CDR3, since the read stops 3 residues before it. Germline CDR1 reads GTSNPN; CDR2 reads SVGIG (reference sequence). This CDR3 is 14 amino acids long. V was clipped by 5 bases and J by 6 bases, with 20 bases between them. The entire variable domain, with the rest obtained from reference TRBV30 and TRBJ2-7, is as follows: SQTIHQWPATLVQPVGSPLSLECTVEGTSNPNLYWYRQAAGRGLQLLFYSVGIGQISSEVPQNLSASRPQDRQFILSSKKLLLSDSGFYLCAWGHRTVFLEQYFGPGTRLTVT.

Details on this clone: The read gets to within 3 residues of the CDR3 end, and the germline J gene fills in the rest. V gene TRBV7-9 combines with J gene TRBJ2-3; D unresolved. Trimming took off 0 bases at V and 2 bases at J, with 6 bases between the two ends. The CDR3 is 14 amino acids. Germline V CDR1 and CDR2: SEHNR, FQNEAQ (reference sequence). The part of the CDR3 DNA that was read is TGTGCCAGCAGCTTAGCAGGGTCCACAGATACG. It encodes CASSLAGSTDT. The full CDR3 reads CASSLAGSTDTQYF.

This clone was counted ten times or more. The sequenced fragment ends 3 residues before the CDR3 boundary, so the rest is inferred from the germline J gene. The rearrangement uses TRBV5-6 and TRBJ2-7; 13 positions match TRBD2. The V and J ends lost 7 bases and 4 bases, in that order; junction bases with no gene match: 8. CDR3 size: 15 residues. CDR1 and CDR2 (germline): SGHDT, YYEEEE. Partial CDR3 DNA: TGTGCCAGCGGAGACGGGACTAGCGGGGAGTACGAG. It specifies CASGDGTSGEYE. The whole CDR3 reads CASGDGTSGEYEQYF. Filled out from reference TRBV5-6 and TRBJ2-7, the complete variable domain reads DAGVTQSPTHLIKTRGQQVTLRCSPKSGHDTVSWYQQALGQGPQFIFQYYEEEERQRGNFPDRFSGHQFPNYSSELNVNALLLGDSALYLCASGDGTSGEYEQYFGPGTRLTVT.

A remark on this clone: The missing CDR3 end, 3 residues past where the read stops, is filled in from the germline J gene. The J gene is TRBJ2-3, the V gene TRBV7-2; TRBD2 matches at 13 bases. The CDR3 runs to 15 residues. V lost 5 bases, J lost 5 bases, and 4 bases stayed unmatched. Germline CDR1 is SGHTA and CDR2 is FQGNSA. The part of the CDR3 DNA that was read is TGTGCCAGCAGCGAGGGACTAGCGGGGCGAGATACG. This translates into CASSEGLAGRDT. Given in full, the CDR3 is CASSEGLAGRDTQYF. Full variable domain (outside the CDR3, taken from reference TRBV7-2 and TRBJ2-3): GAGVSQSPSNKVTEKGKDVELRCDPISGHTALYWYRQSLGQGLEFLIYFQGNSAPDKSGLPSDRFSAERTGGSVSTLTIQRTQQEDSAVYLCASSEGLAGRDTQYFGPGTRLTVL.

This clone was detected only a few times. Read coverage stops 3 residues before the CDR3 terminus; the germline J gene supplies the remainder. The rearrangement uses TRBV10-3 and TRBJ2-7; D may be TRBD1 (6 bases). Germline loops: CDR1 ENHRY, CDR2 SYGVKD. V shed 8 bases and J shed 2 bases, with 10 bases lying between them. This CDR3 is 12 amino acids long. The CDR3 region is CAILGDTYEQYF. The sequenced part of the CDR3 DNA is TGTGCCATCCTTGGGGACACCTACGAG.

Ten or more counts support this clone. The CDR3 is cut off 3 residues early in the read; its end comes from the germline J gene. The chain joins TRBV4-2 to TRBJ1-5; TRBD1 matches at 7 bases. V lost 4 bases to trimming and J lost 4 bases; unmatched junction nucleotides: 22. Per the germline V gene, CDR1 is LGHNA and CDR2 is YNFKEQ. This CDR3 spans 20 amino acids. CDR3 loop: CASSPSVVRGRTGGNQPQHF. Partial CDR3 DNA: TGTGCCAGCAGCCCCTCGGTGGTTCGTGGTAGGACAGGAGGGAATCAGCCC.

Points on this clone: Mismatch with germline at one junction end may stem from a read error. The read terminates 3 residues before the CDR3 end, so the remaining end is supplied by the germline J gene. This sequence joins TRBV7-7 and TRBJ2-5; 7 bases fit TRBD1. In germline, CDR1 is SSHAT, CDR2 FNYEAQ (reference sequence). The CDR3 totals 13 residues. Here the CDR3 reads CASSPDRLETQYF. CDR3 bases read: TGTGCTAGCAGCCCGGACAGGTTGGAGACC.